This passage covers 11 T cell receptor beta chains from one sample sequenced in a study of blood T cell repertoires in COVID-19. Sequencing used immunoSEQ multiplex PCR; TCRdb keeps in-frame clones, though not all of them. This repertoire shows 300,000 to 400,000 clones, 88% found once; its top ten account for under 2%. The sequencing sample was made of peripheral blood. The receptors come from a woman between 25 and 40 years old with COVID-19, enrolled during active disease.

The J gene is TRBJ1-5, the V gene TRBV10-2, with D perhaps TRBD1 (6 bases). The germline V gene encodes CDR1 WSHSY and CDR2 SAAADI. There are 14 residues in the CDR3. The V and J ends lost 4 bases and 4 bases respectively, with 11 bases between them. The CDR3 reads CASSAGGQNQPQHF. CDR3 in DNA: TGCGCCAGCAGTGCGGGGGGGCAAAATCAGCCCCAGCATTTT.

V gene TRBV4-3 combines with J gene TRBJ1-3; D possibly corresponds to TRBD1 (6 bases). Per germline, CDR1 LGHNA and CDR2 YSLEER. V gave up 1 base and J gave up 4 bases, with 17 bases separating them. The CDR3 has 17 amino acids. CDR3 in DNA: TGCGCCAGCAGCCAAGGTAGCCCCGGGACAAGCGGAAACACCATATATTTT. It specifies CASSQGSPGTSGNTIYF.

This clone was recorded only once. This chain links TRBV10-3 with TRBJ2-3; the match to TRBD1 covers 8 bases. V shed 3 bases, J shed 3 bases, and the junction held 2 bases outside the gene matches. Per the germline V gene, CDR1 is ENHRY and CDR2 is SYGVKD. The length of the CDR3 is 14 residues. In DNA form, the CDR3 reads TGTGCCATCAGTGACCAGGGGGCTACAGATACGCAGTATTTT. Translation: CAISDQGATDTQYF.

The rearrangement links TRBV19 to TRBJ1-2; 7 nucleotides match TRBD1. Germline V lookup: CDR1 LNHDA, CDR2 SQIVND (reference sequence). The CDR3 loop spans 15 amino acids. The V gene end was trimmed by 5 bases and the J gene end by 8 bases; junction bases not matched to a gene: 14. CDR3 sequence: CASSAISTGQGGYTF. The CDR3 nucleotides are TGTGCCAGTAGTGCTATCTCGACAGGGCAGGGCGGCTACACCTTC.

J is TRBJ1-2 and V is TRBV28, with a weak D call TRBD1 (6 bases). This CDR3 comprises 13 residues. V was cut by 11 bases and J by 2 bases, with 15 bases left in between. Germline V gene sequence: CDR1 MDHEN, CDR2 SYDVKM. CDR3 protein: CAVADSSNYGYTF. The CDR3 bases are TGTGCCGTCGCGGACAGTTCGAACTATGGCTACACCTTC.

The rearrangement links TRBV7-9 to TRBJ1-1, with D possibly TRBD1 on 6 matching bases. The CDR3 has 12 residues. Germline CDR1 SEHNR, CDR2 FQNEAQ (reference sequence). V lost 5 bases and J lost 11, with 15 bases in between. CDR3 protein: CASSHEGVEAFF. The CDR3 nucleotides are TGTGCCAGCAGCCACGAGGGGGTCGAGGCTTTCTTT.

The chain is built from TRBV28 and TRBJ2-7, with D tentatively TRBD2 (6 bases). The CDR3 runs to 17 residues. Per germline, CDR1 MDHEN and CDR2 SYDVKM. V lost 1 base and J 0 bases, leaving 16 bases between the germline ends. The chain's CDR3 is CASSLYTQEGNSYEQYF. CDR3 DNA: TGTGCCAGCAGTTTATATACACAGGAGGGGAACTCCTACGAGCAGTACTTC.

The CDR3 DNA reads TGTGCCAGCAGTTTATCGGGCGCGGGGCGGGGGGGCCGATTCGGCCACAATGAGCAGTTCTTC. This translates into CASSLSGAGRGGRFGHNEQFF. The chain recombines TRBV28 with TRBJ2-1; 9 nucleotides match TRBD2. From germline, CDR1 is MDHEN and CDR2 SYDVKM. Losses at the gene ends were 1 base for V and 5 bases for J; bases not matched to a gene: 21. CDR3 length: 21 amino acids.

The rearrangement uses TRBV28 and TRBJ1-5; unclear D gene. CDR1 is MDHEN, CDR2 SYDVKM, per germline. The CDR3 totals 14 residues. The V end lost 8 bases, the J end lost 4 bases, and 15 bases lay between the germline ends. The CDR3 DNA reads as TGTGCCAGCGGCCCTTACGGCGGGAATCAGCCCCAGCATTTT. Amino acids: CASGPYGGNQPQHF.

V usage is TRBV19 and J usage is TRBJ2-2; TRBD1 agrees at 7 bases. CDR3 length: 14 amino acids. The J segment lost 2 bases and the V segment lost 10 bases, leaving 7 bases of the junction unmatched. In germline, CDR1 is LNHDA, CDR2 SQIVND (reference sequence). The DNA of the CDR3 is TGTGCCACTCACAGGGGCTCCAACACCGGGGAGCTGTTTTTT. Translated, it gives CATHRGSNTGELFF.

The V gene is TRBV3-1 (or the pseudogene TRBV3-2), the J gene TRBJ2-3; no definite D call. CDR1 LGHDT and CDR2 YNNKEL come from the germline V gene (reference sequence). There are 15 residues in the CDR3. The germline V and J ends were trimmed by 5 bases and 2 bases, with 14 bases remaining between them. CDR3 nucleotide sequence: TGTGCCAGCAGCACGGGTCCCATGTACACAGATACGCAGTATTTT. Protein product: CASSTGPMYTDTQYF.